A selection of T cell receptor beta chains follows, all from one sample in a study of blood T cell repertoires in COVID-19. Profiling relied on immunoSEQ multiplex PCR, and the TCRdb table lists in-frame clones only, not all of them. The table records 200,000 to 250,000 clones, just over 90% of them present only once. The sequenced sample was peripheral blood. These receptors came from a man aged 25 to 40 with acute or convalescent COVID-19. CDR3s include the opening cysteine and the closing phenylalanine or tryptophan. A D gene is named only where the DNA matches it firmly. The size field is filled for only some rows; it gives once, few, many or a size class.

d_gene	j_gene	v_gene	abundance	CDR3aa	CDR3nt
TRBD2	TRBJ2-7	TRBV30	few	CAWRNSGTSYEQYF	TGTGCCTGGAGGAATAGCGGGACATCCTACGAGCAGTACTTC
TRBD1	TRBJ1-4	TRBV18	NA	CASSPDRAGEKLFF	TGTGCCAGCTCGCCGGACAGGGCTGGTGAAAAACTGTTTTTT
TRBD1	TRBJ1-3	TRBV30	NA	CAWRRGNGNTIYF	TGTGCCTGGCGCAGGGGGAACGGAAACACCATATATTTT
TRBD2	TRBJ2-5	TRBV27	NA	CASGTSGRGAQETQYF	TGTGCCAGCGGAACTAGCGGGAGAGGGGCCCAAGAGACCCAGTACTTC
TRBD1	TRBJ1-5	TRBV27	NA	CASSPTQGASNQPQHF	TGTGCCAGCAGTCCAACACAGGGGGCGAGCAATCAGCCCCAGCATTTT
NA	TRBJ2-7	TRBV30	NA	CAWSVKTGLSYEQYF	TGTGCCTGGAGTGTTAAGACAGGACTTTCCTACGAGCAGTACTTC
TRBD1	TRBJ2-7	TRBV6-5	NA	CASRNRGTLTYEQYF	TGTGCCAGCAGAAACAGGGGAACCCTAACCTACGAGCAGTACTTC
NA	TRBJ2-2	TRBV9	few	CASSVEGRGTGELFF	TGTGCCAGCAGCGTAGAGGGAAGGGGGACCGGGGAGCTGTTTTTT
NA	TRBJ1-2	TRBV28	NA	CASSMRTVTYGYTF	TGTGCCAGCAGTATGAGGACAGTTACCTATGGCTACACCTTC
TRBD1	TRBJ2-3	TRBV28	NA	CASSQRGTVDTQYF	TGTGCCAGCAGCCAGAGAGGGACAGTGGATACGCAGTATTTT
NA	TRBJ1-1	TRBV30	NA	CAWSKKAGANTEAFF	TGTGCCTGGAGCAAAAAGGCAGGGGCCAACACTGAAGCTTTCTTT
NA	TRBJ1-6	TRBV11-2	NA	CASSLEGRADSPLHF	TGTGCCAGCAGCTTAGAGGGGAGGGCGGATTCACCCCTCCACTTT
NA	TRBJ2-2	TRBV5-6	NA	CASSLTAGSGELFF	TGTGCCAGCAGCTTGACGGCAGGATCGGGGGAGCTGTTTTTT
NA	TRBJ2-1	TRBV4-1	NA	CASSQGGQARYNEQFF	TGCGCCAGCAGCCAAGGAGGGCAGGCGAGATACAATGAGCAGTTCTTC
NA	TRBJ2-7	TRBV7-6	NA	CASSPDIGEQYF	TGTGCCAGCAGCCCGGACATCGGGGAGCAGTACTTC
TRBD2	TRBJ2-1	TRBV30	NA	CAWSVTVTSGISYNEQFF	TGTGCCTGGAGTGTAACCGTCACTAGCGGGATCTCCTACAATGAGCAGTTCTTC
NA	TRBJ1-2	TRBV5-1	NA	CASSFGGFDYGYTF	TGCGCCAGCAGCTTTGGCGGGTTTGACTATGGCTACACCTTC
TRBD1	TRBJ1-2	TRBV5-1	NA	CASSHPGDRVHGYTF	TGCGCCAGCAGCCATCCGGGGGACAGGGTCCATGGCTACACCTTC
NA	TRBJ1-2	TRBV9	NA	CASSAPWDNSNYGYTF	TGTGCCAGCAGCGCCCCCTGGGACAATTCGAACTATGGCTACACCTTC
TRBD1	TRBJ1-2	TRBV15	once	CATSRSPGQGTDGYTF	TGTGCCACCAGCAGATCACCGGGACAGGGGACCGATGGCTACACCTTC
NA	TRBJ1-2	TRBV4-2	NA	CASSQGGGYGYTF	TGTGCCAGCAGCCAAGGGGGAGGCTATGGCTACACCTTC
NA	TRBJ1-2	TRBV12-2	NA	CASRRGRAGYTF	TGTGCAAGTCGTCGCGGCAGGGCTGGCTACACCTTC